These 27 T cell receptor beta chains were sequenced from one sample in a study of cytotoxic CD8 clonotypes in ibrutinib-treated CLL. Sequenced by immunoSEQ multiplex PCR; TCRdb stores in-frame clones only, minus some. The sample holds 150,000 to 200,000 clones, over 75% seen once. Material: PBMCs, obtained at disease progression, from a patient treated with ibrutinib. Receptors were obtained from a human donor with chronic lymphocytic leukemia.

The chain joins TRBV4-1 to TRBJ1-3, with TRBD1 matching over 12 bases. CDR1 is MGHRA, CDR2 YSYEKL, per germline. There are 19 residues in the CDR3. Unmatched junction bases numbered 7, after V lost 1 base and J lost 0 bases. CDR3 loop: CASSQGGGQGARSGNTIYF. The CDR3 nucleotides are TGCGCCAGCAGCCAAGGAGGGGGACAGGGGGCCCGCTCTGGAAACACCATATATTTT.

The V gene is TRBV28, the J gene TRBJ2-4; 11 bases align to TRBD1. The trim removed 6 bases at V and 0 bases at J, leaving 13 bases unmatched. Germline CDR1 reads MDHEN; CDR2 reads SYDVKM. The CDR3 runs to 19 residues. CDR3 in DNA: TGTGCCAGCAGCAAAGGGACAGGGGGTCGGAACTTAGCCAAAAACATTCAGTACTTC. It specifies CASSKGTGGRNLAKNIQYF.

The V and J genes are TRBV5-1 and TRBJ2-1; 11 nucleotides agree with TRBD2. Germline assignment: CDR1 SGHRS and CDR2 YFSETQ. Trimming cost V 1 base and J 8 bases; bases outside gene matches: 5. This CDR3 comprises 15 residues. The CDR3 nucleotides are TGCGCCAGCAGCTTGCCGGGACTAGCGGCCCATGAGCAGTTCTTC. Translating gives CASSLPGLAAHEQFF.

The chain links TRBV7-9 to TRBJ2-7, with D hard to call. This CDR3 has 13 amino acids. Germline V CDR1 and CDR2: SEHNR, FQNEAQ (reference sequence). Trimming took off 2 bases at V and 4 bases at J, with 9 bases between the two ends. CDR3 DNA sequence: TGTGCCAGCAGCTTATTCTCAGATTACGAGCAGTACTTC. It yields the protein CASSLFSDYEQYF.

The chain is built from TRBV13 and TRBJ1-1, with a weak D call TRBD1 (5 bases). From germline, CDR1 is PRHDT and CDR2 FYEKMQ (reference sequence). V lost 4 bases to trimming and J lost 1 base, with 10 bases between them. The CDR3 totals 14 residues. The CDR3 DNA reads TGTGCCAGCAGCTCGGACGGACAGAACACTGAAGCTTTCTTT. Protein: CASSSDGQNTEAFF.

The chain is built from TRBV27 and TRBJ2-6, with D uncertain. Trimming shortened V by 2 bases and J by 3 bases, and 2 bases separated the two germline ends. The CDR3 consists of 13 residues. CDR1 MNHEY and CDR2 SMNVEV come from the germline V gene (reference sequence). CDR3 amino acids: CASSLLGANVLTF. DNA of the CDR3: TGTGCCAGCAGTTTACTTGGGGCCAACGTCCTGACTTTC.

This clone was counted between two and nine times. This chain connects TRBV29-1 to TRBJ1-3, with D unclear. Germline loops: CDR1 SQVTM, CDR2 ANQGSEA. The ends were cut back, 5 bases at V and 0 bases at J, with 8 bases in the middle. The length of the CDR3 is 13 residues. Written as DNA, the CDR3 is TGCAGCGTTTCCGAGAGCTCTGGAAACACCATATATTTT. Its protein is CSVSESSGNTIYF.

This chain connects TRBV5-1 to TRBJ1-1, with D possibly matching TRBD1 (6 bases). The CDR3 runs 12 residues. Trimming took 4 bases from V and 11 from J, leaving 15 bases between them. Germline CDR1 is SGHRS and CDR2 is YFSETQ. CDR3 loop: CASSQGTSWAFF. CDR3 DNA: TGCGCCAGCAGCCAAGGGACATCTTGGGCTTTCTTT.

This clone was counted a few times. The chain uses TRBV29-1 and TRBJ2-1; 8 bases line up with TRBD2. Looked up from germline, CDR1 is SQVTM and CDR2 is ANQGSEA. V dropped 3 bases and J dropped 0; count of bases not matched to a gene: 7. The CDR3 loop spans 16 amino acids. The CDR3 sequence: CSVELLAASSYNEQFF. In DNA, the CDR3 is TGCAGCGTTGAGTTACTAGCGGCAAGCTCCTACAATGAGCAGTTCTTC.

The V and J genes are TRBV28 and TRBJ2-3, with D possibly matching TRBD1 (5 bases). The length of the CDR3 is 13 residues. Germline V lookup: CDR1 MDHEN, CDR2 SYDVKM. Trimming left V 8 bases short and J 9 bases short, with 18 bases between. The CDR3 reads CASRETAQETQYF. The CDR3 DNA is TGTGCCAGCCGAGAGACAGCGCAGGAGACGCAGTATTTT.

This chain joins TRBV11-2 and TRBJ1-3; 7 bases are shared with TRBD1. The V and J ends lost 5 bases and 0 bases, in that order; junction bases with no gene match: 10. This CDR3 is built from 17 residues. Germline V gene data show CDR1 as SGHAT and CDR2 as FQNNGV. In DNA form, the CDR3 reads TGTGCCAGCAGCACCCGACAGGGAGTCTACTCTGGAAACACCATATATTTT. The encoded protein is CASSTRQGVYSGNTIYF.

The V gene is TRBV11-3, the J gene TRBJ1-2; TRBD1 matches at 10 bases. This CDR3 spans 18 amino acids. Trimming took 4 bases from V and 8 from J; bases not matched to a gene: 19. The germline V gene encodes CDR1 SGHNT and CDR2 YENEEA. The CDR3: CASSSWGQGRGSIDGYTF. In nucleotides, the CDR3 is TGTGCCAGCAGCTCCTGGGGACAGGGGCGAGGGTCGATCGACGGCTACACCTTC.

The rearrangement joins TRBV5-1 to TRBJ2-1, with D perhaps TRBD1 or TRBD2 (5 bases each). Looked up from germline, CDR1 is SGHRS and CDR2 is YFSETQ. CDR3 length equals 14 residues. V gave up 3 bases and J gave up 5 bases, with 12 bases separating them. The CDR3 nucleotides are TGCGCCAGCAGCTGGGCCGGGGCCAACAATGAGCAGTTCTTC. Translated, it gives CASSWAGANNEQFF.

V gene TRBV7-6 combines with J gene TRBJ1-2, with 7 bases aligning to TRBD1. CDR3 length: 15 amino acids. Germline loops: CDR1 SGHVS, CDR2 FNYEAQ. V lost 1 base, J lost 6 bases, and 8 bases stayed unmatched. The CDR3 reads CASSLGDRPYDGYTF. The CDR3 DNA follows: TGTGCCAGCAGCTTAGGGGACAGACCTTATGATGGCTACACCTTC.

The chain links TRBV5-6 to TRBJ2-1; 8 positions agree with TRBD2. After removal of 1 base from V and 3 bases from J, the junction contained 6 bases not matched to a gene. The CDR3 has 16 residues. CDR1 and CDR2 (germline): SGHDT, YYEEEE. The CDR3 DNA reads as TGTGCCAGCAGCTTGAGAGTTACTAGCGGCTACAATGAGCAGTTCTTC. Protein: CASSLRVTSGYNEQFF.

CDR3 DNA: TGTGCCAGCAGCCCGAGGGCGGGAGGGTATGAGCAGTTCTTC. Translating it yields CASSPRAGGYEQFF. V and J are TRBV9 and TRBJ2-1, with 9 positions matching TRBD2. With 4 bases clipped from V and 8 bases from J, the junction kept 7 bases outside the gene matches. Germline-derived CDR1 and CDR2 are SGDLS and YYNGEE. CDR3 length: 14 amino acids.

This clone occurred once. The DNA is omitted, as the CDR3 cannot be located on it reliably, and the CDR3 follows TCRdb's listing. The gene calls are TRBV28 and TRBJ2-5; TRBD2, the D gene given by the table, was not confirmed from the DNA. The CDR3 spans 14 amino acids, including both terminal residues. Germline CDR1 MDHEN, CDR2 SYDVKM. CDR3 amino acids: CASSTSGFLETQYF.

This rearrangement joins TRBV7-2 to TRBJ1-4; the match to TRBD1 covers 7 bases. Germline CDR1 and CDR2: SGHTA and FQGNSA. Germline trimming cut 0 bases from V and 2 bases from J; bases unmatched to any gene: 9. The CDR3 is 18 amino acids. The CDR3 loop is CASSLALLVGQTNEKLFF. CDR3 nucleotide sequence: TGTGCCAGCAGCTTAGCTTTGTTGGTGGGACAGACTAATGAAAAACTGTTTTTT.

This chain links TRBV7-9 with TRBJ1-1; 10 bases are shared with TRBD1. The CDR3 loop spans 17 amino acids. The ends lost 4 bases at V and 1 base at J; junction bases unmatched: 9. Germline lookup yields CDR1 SEHNR and CDR2 FQNEAQ (reference sequence). The CDR3 spells CASSSRDRGLKNTEAFF. In nucleotides, the CDR3 is TGTGCCAGCAGCTCCCGGGACAGGGGACTCAAGAACACTGAAGCTTTCTTT.

In this sample, this clone turned up a few times. The genes are TRBV5-1 and TRBJ2-7; D ambiguous. The germline V and J ends were trimmed by 0 bases and 3 bases, with 10 bases remaining between them. The CDR3 runs 14 residues. Germline CDR1 SGHRS, CDR2 YFSETQ. CDR3 bases: TGCGCCAGCAGCTTGGCTACCGGTGACTACGAGCAGTACTTC. It encodes CASSLATGDYEQYF.

The chain employs TRBV27 and TRBJ1-1; D not resolved. This CDR3 region has 16 residues. CDR1 is MNHEY, CDR2 SMNVEV, per germline (reference sequence). V dropped 5 bases and J dropped 4 bases, with 20 bases sitting between them. CDR3 in amino acids: CASSHLRAPLGTEAFF. CDR3 nucleotide sequence: TGTGCCAGCAGTCATCTCCGGGCCCCTCTGGGCACTGAAGCTTTCTTT.

J is TRBJ1-5 and V is TRBV6-5; no clear D gene. Trimming pared 6 bases from V and 5 bases from J, leaving 11 bases between. The CDR3 has 13 residues. Germline loops: CDR1 MNHEY, CDR2 SVGAGI. The chain's CDR3 is CASSRDLYQPQHF. The CDR3 DNA reads TGTGCCAGCAGCCGCGACCTCTATCAGCCCCAGCATTTT.

The chain recombines TRBV6-6 with TRBJ1-4; 8 positions match TRBD1. Unmatched junction bases numbered 5, after V lost 5 bases and J lost 3 bases. Looked up from germline, CDR1 is MNHNY and CDR2 is SVGAGI (reference sequence). The CDR3 length is 15 residues. The CDR3 nucleotides are TGTGCCAGCAGTGCAATACAGGGGGCTAATGAAAAACTGTTTTTT. This translates into CASSAIQGANEKLFF.

This clone was counted only a few times. J is TRBJ1-1 and V is TRBV6-6, with D perhaps matching TRBD1 (6 bases). The CDR3 runs to 15 residues. With 0 bases removed from V and 12 bases from J, the gap between germline ends came to 20 bases. CDR1 MNHNY and CDR2 SVGAGI come from the germline V gene (reference sequence). The CDR3 DNA reads TGTGCCAGCAGTTACTCGATGACAGGATCAGCGGGAACTTTCTTT. It codes for CASSYSMTGSAGTFF.

As DNA, the CDR3 is TGTGCCAGTAGTATTGGCTGGGTCCTCTACAATGAGCAGTTCTTC. As protein: CASSIGWVLYNEQFF. The gene calls are TRBV19 and TRBJ2-1, with no clear D. V was shortened by 3 bases and J by 3 bases, with 12 bases between the two germline ends. CDR3 length: 15 residues. Germline V gives CDR1 LNHDA, CDR2 SQIVND (reference sequence).

The chain uses TRBV11-1 and TRBJ2-2, with D hard to call. Between the trimmed V and J ends, which lost 2 bases and 2 bases, there was a span of 6 bases. The CDR3 is 14 amino acids. Germline V gene data show CDR1 as SGHAT and CDR2 as FQDESV (reference sequence). In DNA form, the CDR3 reads TGTGCCAGCAGCTTAACCCTTAACACCGGGGAGCTGTTTTTT. This sequence encodes CASSLTLNTGELFF. The full variable domain, its missing parts supplied by reference TRBV11-1 and TRBJ2-2, is EAEVAQSPRYKITEKSQAVAFWCDPISGHATLYWYRQILGQGPELLVQFQDESVVDDSQLPKDRFSAERLKGVDSTLKIQPAELGDSAMYLCASSLTLNTGELFFGEGSRLTVL.

This chain links TRBV8-2 with TRBJ2-6. TRBV8-2 is labeled a pseudogene. This CDR3 comprises 13 residues. Here the CDR3 reads CGRTQSRANVLTF. The CDR3 nucleotides read TGTGGCAGGACACAAAGTCGGGCCAACGTCCTGACTTTC.